The sequence of this TCR beta chain was determined in a study of response to subunit inactivated influenza vaccine. The study's findings and limits: Few additional T cells are recruited per seasonal influenza vaccination, authors suggested.

TCRdb reanalysed the RT-PCR reads using MiXCR and keeps one entry per CDR3 protein. Counted here are approximately 490,000 distinct CDR3 sequences, 6% to 9% occurring once; the ten biggest clones make up roughly 13%. The CDR3 totals 15 residues. Germline V gene sequence: CDR1 LGHDT, CDR2 YNNKEL (reference sequence). V trimming: 2 bases; J trimming: 6 bases; junction bases outside the gene matches: 6. This clonotype was counted ten times or more. Antigen specificity is unknown. The rearrangement uses TRBV3-1 and TRBJ2-1; 8 bases are shared with TRBD2. This TCR was sampled from a man aged 50 to 69 who received an inactivated influenza vaccine. Material: PBMCs from blood, obtained less than 30 months after vaccination. The CDR3 loop is CASSQIGLAGNEQFF. The CDR3 coding sequence is TGTGCCAGCAGCCAAATTGGTCTAGCGGGCAATGAGCAGTTCTTC.